The sequence of this T cell receptor (beta chain) was determined in a study of naive and memory T cell subsets. Study conclusions and caveats: Possibly reflecting memory cells re-expressing CD45RA, a few larger clonotypes occurred in naive repertoires, especially CD8. From naive to CM, EM and EMRA, diversity decreased and Gini increased. RNA-based TCR counts may shift with T cell activation and differentiation.

Two oligonucleotides, mixed equimolar, formed the beta constant-region primer covering TRBC1 and TRBC2. Ligated cDNA was amplified by four rounds of PCR with nested alpha and beta constant-region primers and SP2. Ligation attached a single-stranded oligonucleotide with a 12-nucleotide UMI and the SP2 primer to the cDNA 3' end. TCRdb re-called the UMI-ligation and nested PCR reads through MiXCR, storing one row per CDR3 protein. This table has about 150,000 distinct CDR3 sequences, 20% to 25% appearing once. Separate alpha and beta amplification began at the second PCR step. As regards this clonotype: Its antigen remains unknown.

Per the germline V gene, CDR1 is DFQATT and CDR2 is SNEGSKA (reference sequence). The CDR3 is 12 amino acids. V lost 3 bases and J lost 2, with 7 bases in between. The origin of this receptor is a human donor in good health. What was sequenced was naive CD4+ T cells from blood. This rearrangement joins TRBV20-1 to TRBJ1-1; no definite D call. The CDR3: CSASPGNTEAFF. The CDR3, as DNA: TGCAGTGCTAGTCCCGGAAACACTGAAGCTTTCTTT.